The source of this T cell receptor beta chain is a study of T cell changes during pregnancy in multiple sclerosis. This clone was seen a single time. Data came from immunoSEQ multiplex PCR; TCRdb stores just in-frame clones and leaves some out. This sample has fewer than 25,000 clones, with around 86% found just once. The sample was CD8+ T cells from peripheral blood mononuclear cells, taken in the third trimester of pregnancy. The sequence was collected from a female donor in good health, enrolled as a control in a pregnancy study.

CDR3 sequence (DNA): TGTGCCAGCAAAGAGGCGGGGGCCTACAATGAGCAGTTCTTC. This encodes CASKEAGAYNEQFF. The chain links TRBV25-1 to TRBJ2-1, with TRBD2 identical over 7 bases. The CDR3 runs 14 residues. From germline, CDR1 is MGHDK and CDR2 SYGVNS. The trim removed 7 bases at V and 2 bases at J, leaving 5 bases unmatched.